Presented here are 5 T cell receptor beta chains from one specimen sequenced in a study of tumor and adjacent non-tumor tissue in lung cancer. This sample's RNA came from whole unsorted tissue. Three rounds of nested PCR, following a modified ARM-PCR protocol, produced the TCRbeta library. Using its own MiXCR run on the multiplex PCR reads, TCRdb lists one record per CDR3 protein. The sample records about 200,000 distinct CDR3 sequences, 71% being singletons. The sequenced material came from lung tumor tissue. The receptor source for this set is a man aged 60 to 75 with non-small cell lung cancer.

Concerning this clonotype: This may come from a read error, since a much larger clone is one base off. The chain carries TRBV11-2 and TRBJ1-1; TRBD1 agrees at 8 bases. In germline, CDR1 is SGHAT, CDR2 FQNNGV. The CDR3 loop spans 13 amino acids. The V segment lost 7 bases and the J segment 5 bases; nucleotides outside the gene matches: 6. Here the CDR3 reads CASNSQGATEAFF. The DNA for the CDR3 is TGTGCCAGCAACTCGCAGGGGGCTACTGAAGCTTTCTTT.

This clonotype showed up just once. A read error may produce the germline difference seen at one junction end. This rearrangement joins TRBV11-3 to TRBJ2-4; unclear D gene. The CDR3 consists of 16 residues. Germline V gene data show CDR1 as SGHNT and CDR2 as YENEEA. CDR3 loop: CASSPSYYLANNIQYF. CDR3 DNA: TGTGCAAGCAGCCCGTCATATTATTTAGCCAATAACATTCAGTACTTC.

The gene calls are TRBV11-2 and TRBJ2-7; perhaps D is TRBD1 or TRBD2 (6 bases each). V dropped 2 bases and J dropped 6 bases, with 14 bases sitting between them. The CDR3 sequence is 14 residues long. Germline CDR1 and CDR2: SGHAT and FQNNGV. The CDR3 loop is CASSLTGALSEQYF. In DNA, the CDR3 is TGTGCCAGCAGCTTAACGGGGGCGCTATCCGAGCAGTACTTC.

A word on this clonotype: Compared with germline, one end of the junction differs, possibly owing to a read error. The chain has TRBV4-2 and TRBJ2-3, with D perhaps matching TRBD2 (5 bases). The CDR3 runs to 16 residues. The V gene's germline CDR1 is LGHNA and CDR2 YNFKEQ. The chain's CDR3 is CASSQSDMGSAGTQYF. Here the CDR3 DNA reads TGTGCCAGCAGCCAATCCGACATGGGTAGCGCTGGTACGCAGTACTTT.

This clonotype occurred many times. This sequence joins TRBV20-1 and TRBJ2-3; 7 bases match TRBD2. Losses at the gene ends were 6 bases for V and 4 bases for J; bases not matched to a gene: 16. CDR1 and CDR2 from the germline V gene are DFQATT and SNEGSKA (reference sequence). This CDR3 has 16 residues. The CDR3 DNA follows: TGCAGTGCACCCCGGGTGTTGGCGGGAGTTGCAGATACGCAGTATTTT. It specifies CSAPRVLAGVADTQYF.